These 7 T cell receptor beta chains were sequenced from one sample in a study of T cell responses to AZD1222 COVID-19 vaccine. TCRdb keeps only in-frame clones here, not all; method: immunoSEQ multiplex PCR. Among approximately 180,000 clones listed, more than 80% were seen once. Sequenced material: peripheral blood, taken 28 days after the second dose of the MenACWY control vaccine. These receptor sequences come from an adult who received the MenACWY meningococcal vaccine as a control.

This rearrangement joins TRBV19 to TRBJ2-4; D might be TRBD1 (5 bases). Germline V gene sequence: CDR1 LNHDA, CDR2 SQIVND (reference sequence). This CDR3 comprises 15 residues. Trimming took off 2 bases at V and 1 base at J, with 9 bases between the two ends. This CDR3 reads CASSISRQAKNIQYF. CDR3 nucleotides: TGTGCCAGTAGTATAAGTAGACAGGCCAAAAACATTCAGTACTTC. Full variable domain (remainder filled in from reference TRBV19 and TRBJ2-4): DGGITQSPKYLFRKEGQNVTLSCEQNLNHDAMYWYRQDPGQGLRLIYYSQIVNDFQKGDIAEGYSVSREKKESFPLTVTSAQKNPTAFYLCASSISRQAKNIQYFGAGTRLSVL.

The J gene is TRBJ1-6, the V gene TRBV25-1, with D possibly TRBD1 on 5 matching bases. Germline lookup yields CDR1 MGHDK and CDR2 SYGVNS. The V and J ends lost 6 bases and 4 bases respectively, with 10 bases between them. This CDR3 has 14 amino acids. CDR3 nucleotide sequence: TGTGCCAGCAGCAGGGATTTTTATAATTCACCCCTCCACTTT. It encodes CASSRDFYNSPLHF.

In this sample, this clone turned up once. The chain carries TRBV19 and TRBJ2-1; the match to TRBD2 covers 16 bases. With 1 base clipped from V and 7 bases from J, the junction kept 7 bases outside the gene matches. Per the germline V gene, CDR1 is LNHDA and CDR2 is SQIVND (reference sequence). The length of the CDR3 is 18 residues. The CDR3: CASSIVGLAGGTENEQFF. The DNA of the CDR3 is TGTGCCAGTAGTATAGTGGGACTAGCGGGAGGGACGGAAAATGAGCAGTTCTTC.

Only a few counts were recorded for this clone. The chain employs TRBV7-9 and TRBJ1-5, with 7 nucleotides matching TRBD1. Losses at the gene ends were 1 base for V and 3 bases for J; bases not matched to a gene: 6. The germline V gene has CDR1 SEHNR and CDR2 FQNEAQ (reference sequence). The CDR3 spans 16 residues. The CDR3 DNA reads TGTGCCAGCAGCTTAGTGAAGGGGACAGTCAATCAGCCCCAGCATTTT. Protein product: CASSLVKGTVNQPQHF.

This clone appeared a single time. The chain recombines TRBV2 with TRBJ1-6; 8 nucleotides agree with TRBD1. CDR3 length: 16 amino acids. Germline V gene data show CDR1 as SNHLY and CDR2 as FYNNEI. J gave up 5 bases and V 1 base, and 4 bases lay outside the gene matches. The CDR3 loop reads CASSEDRGIDNSPLHF. The CDR3 bases are TGTGCCAGCAGTGAAGACAGGGGGATCGATAATTCACCCCTCCACTTT.

V is TRBV5-1 and J is TRBJ2-3; a possible D gene is TRBD2 (6 bases). Germline assignment: CDR1 SGHRS and CDR2 YFSETQ. The CDR3 is 16 residues long. The V gene lost 0 bases and the J gene lost 1 base, with 12 bases spanning the gap. The CDR3 here is CASSLEGRFGTDTQYF. CDR3 in DNA: TGCGCCAGCAGCTTGGAAGGGAGGTTTGGCACAGATACGCAGTATTTT. Full variable domain (remainder filled in from reference TRBV5-1 and TRBJ2-3): KAGVTQTPRYLIKTRGQQVTLSCSPISGHRSVSWYQQTPGQGLQFLFEYFSETQRNKGNFPGRFSGRQFSNSRSEMNVSTLELGDSALYLCASSLEGRFGTDTQYFGPGTRLTVL.

This clone showed up just a few times. The chain joins TRBV21-1 to TRBJ2-1; whether TRBD1, the table's D call, matches the DNA was not checked. TRBV21-1 is shown as a pseudogene. The CDR3 has 16 amino acids. CDR3 loop: CASSTRETGVYNEQFF. As DNA, the CDR3 is TGTGCCAGCAGCACCCGAGAAACAGGGGTCTACAATGAGCAGTTCTTC.